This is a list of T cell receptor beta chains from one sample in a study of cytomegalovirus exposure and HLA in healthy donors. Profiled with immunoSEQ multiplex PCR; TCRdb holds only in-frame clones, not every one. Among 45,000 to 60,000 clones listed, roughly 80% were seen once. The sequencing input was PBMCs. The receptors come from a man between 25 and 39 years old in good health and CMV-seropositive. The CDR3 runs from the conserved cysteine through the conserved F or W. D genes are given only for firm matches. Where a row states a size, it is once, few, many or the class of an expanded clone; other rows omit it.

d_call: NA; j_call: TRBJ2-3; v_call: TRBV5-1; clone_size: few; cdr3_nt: TGCGCCAGCAGCTTGGGGGGCTACGATCGAGATACGCAGTATTTT; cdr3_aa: CASSLGGYDRDTQYF
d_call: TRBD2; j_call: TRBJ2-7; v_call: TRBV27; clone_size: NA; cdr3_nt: TGTGCCAGCAGTACTAACGCGGCGGGGGGCGAGCAGTACTTC; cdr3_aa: CASSTNAAGGEQYF
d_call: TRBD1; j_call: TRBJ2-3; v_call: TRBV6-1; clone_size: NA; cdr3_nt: TGTGCCAGCAGAACCGGGACAGGGAGCACAGATACGCAGTATTTT; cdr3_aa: CASRTGTGSTDTQYF
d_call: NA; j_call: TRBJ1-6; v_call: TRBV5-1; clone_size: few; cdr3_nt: TGCGCCAGCAGCTTGGAGCTAAATAATTCACCCCTCCACTTT; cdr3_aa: CASSLELNNSPLHF
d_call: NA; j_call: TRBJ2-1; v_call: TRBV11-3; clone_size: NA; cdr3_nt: TGTGCCAGCCGGAGGACCCATGAGCAGTTCTTC; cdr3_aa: CASRRTHEQFF
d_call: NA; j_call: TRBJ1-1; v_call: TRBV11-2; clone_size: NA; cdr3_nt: TGTGCCAGCAGCCTTACAGTGGTTCACACTGAAGCTTTCTTT; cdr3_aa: CASSLTVVHTEAFF
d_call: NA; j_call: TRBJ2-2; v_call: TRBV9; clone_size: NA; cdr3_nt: TGTGCCAGCAGCGTAGAGTCCAGGTCGAACACCGGGGAGCTGTTTTTT; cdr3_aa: CASSVESRSNTGELFF
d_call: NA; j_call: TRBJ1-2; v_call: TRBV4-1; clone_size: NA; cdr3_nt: TGCGCCAGCAGCCAAGAACAGGTTGTTAACTATGGCTACACCTTC; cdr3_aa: CASSQEQVVNYGYTF
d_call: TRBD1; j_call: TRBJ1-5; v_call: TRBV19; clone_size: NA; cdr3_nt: TGTGCCAGTAGTATGCTTTCAGGGGGAAACTATCAGCCCCAGCATTTT; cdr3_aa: CASSMLSGGNYQPQHF
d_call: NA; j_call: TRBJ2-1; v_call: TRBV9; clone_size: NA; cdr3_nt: TGTGCCAGCAGCGCCTCCCCTAGTACTGAGCAGTTCTTC; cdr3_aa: CASSASPSTEQFF
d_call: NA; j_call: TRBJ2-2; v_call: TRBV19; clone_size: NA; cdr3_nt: TGTGCCAGTAGTGAGATGGCAGGGGTAACCGGGGAGCTGTTTTTT; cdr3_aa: CASSEMAGVTGELFF
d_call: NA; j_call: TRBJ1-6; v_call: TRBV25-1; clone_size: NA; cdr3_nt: TGTGCCAGCAGTGAATTCGCAGGGAACAATTCACCCCTCCACTTT; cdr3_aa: CASSEFAGNNSPLHF
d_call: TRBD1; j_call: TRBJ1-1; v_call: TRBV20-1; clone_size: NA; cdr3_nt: TGCAGTGCTAGGTTTCACCACAGGGGCAACTTT; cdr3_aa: CSARFHHRGNF
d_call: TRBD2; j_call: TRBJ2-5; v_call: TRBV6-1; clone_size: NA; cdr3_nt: TGTGCCAGCAGCGGGGGAGGGGAGACCCAGTACTTC; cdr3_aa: CASSGGGETQYF
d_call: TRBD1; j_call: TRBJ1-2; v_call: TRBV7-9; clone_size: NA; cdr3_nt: TGTGCCAGCAGCTCGCGGACAGGGGCTAACTATGGCTACACCTTC; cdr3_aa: CASSSRTGANYGYTF
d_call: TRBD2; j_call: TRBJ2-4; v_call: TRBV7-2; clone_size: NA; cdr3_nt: TGTGCCAGCAGCCCGGGGGGGGATAAAAACATTCAGTACTTC; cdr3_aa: CASSPGGDKNIQYF
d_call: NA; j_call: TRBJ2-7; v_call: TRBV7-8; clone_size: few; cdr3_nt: TGTGCCAGCGGCTGGCAGACCTACGAGCAGTACTTC; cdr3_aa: CASGWQTYEQYF
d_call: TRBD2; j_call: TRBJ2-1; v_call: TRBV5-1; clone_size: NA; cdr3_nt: TGCGCCAGCAGCTTGGGGGAGGGCACCTACAATGAGCAGTTCTTC; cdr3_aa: CASSLGEGTYNEQFF
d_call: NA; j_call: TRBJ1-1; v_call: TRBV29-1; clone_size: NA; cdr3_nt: TGCAGCCATGGGAATCAGGGTATGAACACTGAAGCTTTCTTT; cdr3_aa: CSHGNQGMNTEAFF
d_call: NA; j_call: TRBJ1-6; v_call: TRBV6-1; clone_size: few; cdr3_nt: TGTGCCAGCTCGTCCCCAGGCGTTGCACCCCTCCACTTT; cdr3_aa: CASSSPGVAPLHF
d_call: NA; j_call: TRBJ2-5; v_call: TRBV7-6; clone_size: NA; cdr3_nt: TGTGCCAGCAGCCGTGGACTGGACCGAACCCCGTACCAAGAGACCCAGTACTTC; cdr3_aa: CASSRGLDRTPYQETQYF
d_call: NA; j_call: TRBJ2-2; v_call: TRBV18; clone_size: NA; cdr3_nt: TGTGCCAGCTCACCACTCGTTGGAGGCTCGAACACCGGGGAGCTGTTTTTT; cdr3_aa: CASSPLVGGSNTGELFF
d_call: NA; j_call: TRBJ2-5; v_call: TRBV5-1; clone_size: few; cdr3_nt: TGCGCCAGCAAAGAAGGCCGGGACAAAGAGACCCAGTACTTC; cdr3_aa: CASKEGRDKETQYF
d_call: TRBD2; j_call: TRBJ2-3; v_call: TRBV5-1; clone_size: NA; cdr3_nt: TGCGCCAGCAGCTTGCCTAGCGGGGTCGCAGATACGCAGTATTTT; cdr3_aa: CASSLPSGVADTQYF
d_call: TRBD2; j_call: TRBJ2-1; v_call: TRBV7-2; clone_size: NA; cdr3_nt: TGTGCCAGCAGCCCTACCGGGACTAGTAGAAATGAGCAGTTCTTC; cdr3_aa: CASSPTGTSRNEQFF
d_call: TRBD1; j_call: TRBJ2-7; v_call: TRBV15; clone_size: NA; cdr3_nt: TGTGCCACCAGCCCCCGGGACAGGGTATACGAGCAGTACTTC; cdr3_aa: CATSPRDRVYEQYF
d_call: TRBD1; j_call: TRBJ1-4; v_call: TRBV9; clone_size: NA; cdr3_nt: TGTGCCAGCAGCCCACACGGGACAGGGGGCGAAAAACTGTTTTTT; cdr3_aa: CASSPHGTGGEKLFF
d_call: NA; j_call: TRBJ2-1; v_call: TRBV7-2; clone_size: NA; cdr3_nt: TGTGCCAGCAGCTTAAGGGGTGGTTTGGGCAATGAGCAGTTCTTC; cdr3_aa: CASSLRGGLGNEQFF
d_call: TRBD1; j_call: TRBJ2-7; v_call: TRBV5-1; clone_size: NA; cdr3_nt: TGCGCCAGCAGCTTGAACCAGGGGGCTTACGAGCAGTACTTC; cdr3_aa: CASSLNQGAYEQYF
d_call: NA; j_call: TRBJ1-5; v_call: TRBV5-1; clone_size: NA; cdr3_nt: TGCGCCAGCAGCTTGGGCGGGGATCAGCCCCAGCATTTT; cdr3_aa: CASSLGGDQPQHF
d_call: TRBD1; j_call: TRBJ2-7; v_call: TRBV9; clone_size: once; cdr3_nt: TGTGCCAGCAGCCCAACAGGGGATTGGGGCGAGCAGTACTTC; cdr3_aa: CASSPTGDWGEQYF
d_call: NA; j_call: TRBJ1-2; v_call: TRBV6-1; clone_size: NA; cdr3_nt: TGTGCCAGCAGTGAAGCGGCCCCGGACATTTATGGCTACACCTTC; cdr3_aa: CASSEAAPDIYGYTF
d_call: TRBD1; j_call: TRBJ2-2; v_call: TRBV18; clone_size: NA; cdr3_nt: TGTGCCAGCTCACCAGTGATCACAGGGGGCGACGGGGAGCTGTTTTTT; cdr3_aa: CASSPVITGGDGELFF
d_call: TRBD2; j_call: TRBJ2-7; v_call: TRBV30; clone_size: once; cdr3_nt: TGTGCCTGGAGCAGACTAGCGGGGGACTCCTACGAGCAGTACTTC; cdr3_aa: CAWSRLAGDSYEQYF
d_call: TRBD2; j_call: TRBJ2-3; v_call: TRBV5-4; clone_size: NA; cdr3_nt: TGTGCCAGCAGCTTGCCGGCTAGCGGGGGGGTGGCAGATACGCAGTATTTT; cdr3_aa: CASSLPASGGVADTQYF
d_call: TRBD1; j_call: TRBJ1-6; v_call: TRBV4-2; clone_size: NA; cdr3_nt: TGTGCCAGCAGCCAGGTACAGGGGGTGAGGAAGAATTCACCCCTCCACTTT; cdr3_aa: CASSQVQGVRKNSPLHF
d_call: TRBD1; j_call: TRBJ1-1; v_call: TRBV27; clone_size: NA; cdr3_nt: TGTGCCAGCCGGGGACAGCTGATGAACACTGAAGCTTTCTTT; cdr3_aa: CASRGQLMNTEAFF
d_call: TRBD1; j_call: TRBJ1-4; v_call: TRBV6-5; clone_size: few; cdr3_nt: TGTGCCAGCAGTTCACAGGGGGCGCGTGGTGAAAAACTGTTTTTT; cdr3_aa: CASSSQGARGEKLFF
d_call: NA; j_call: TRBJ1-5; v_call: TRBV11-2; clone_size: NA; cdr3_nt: TGTGCCAGCAGCTTAGATCGATTACAGGTCAATCAGCCCCAGCATTTT; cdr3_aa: CASSLDRLQVNQPQHF
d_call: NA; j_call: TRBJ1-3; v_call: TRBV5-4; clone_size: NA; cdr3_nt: TGTGCCAGCAGCTTGGCCCCCAGGGAGGCTTCTGGAAACACCATATATTTT; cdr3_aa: CASSLAPREASGNTIYF
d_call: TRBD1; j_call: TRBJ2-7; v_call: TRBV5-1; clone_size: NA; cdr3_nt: TGCGCCAGCAAACCGACAGGGGTATACGAGCAGTACTTC; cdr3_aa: CASKPTGVYEQYF
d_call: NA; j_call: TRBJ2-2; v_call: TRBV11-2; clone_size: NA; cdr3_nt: TGTGCCAGCAGCTTTAGTACGCCCGGGGAGCTGTTTTTT; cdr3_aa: CASSFSTPGELFF
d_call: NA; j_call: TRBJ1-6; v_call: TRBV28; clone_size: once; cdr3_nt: TGTGCCAGCAGACCGGGGAGAGCAGCTAATAATTCACCCCTCCACTTT; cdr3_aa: CASRPGRAANNSPLHF
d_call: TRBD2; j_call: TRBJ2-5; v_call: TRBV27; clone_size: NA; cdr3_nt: TGTGCCAGCAGTTTGTTGGGACTAGCGGGGGGGCTGTACCAAGAGACCCAGTACTTC; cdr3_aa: CASSLLGLAGGLYQETQYF
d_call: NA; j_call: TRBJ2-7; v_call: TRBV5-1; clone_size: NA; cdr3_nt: TGCGCCAGCAGCAAAGACAGGTCCTACGAGCAGTACTTC; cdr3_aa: CASSKDRSYEQYF
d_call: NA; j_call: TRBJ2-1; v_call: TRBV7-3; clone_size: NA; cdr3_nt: TGTGCCAGCAGCTTTCAGATCTACAATGAGCAGTTCTTC; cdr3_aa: CASSFQIYNEQFF
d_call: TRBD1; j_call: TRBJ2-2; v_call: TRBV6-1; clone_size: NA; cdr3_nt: TGTGCCAGCAGGGACAGGGCTTACACCGGGGAGCTGTTTTTT; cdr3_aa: CASRDRAYTGELFF
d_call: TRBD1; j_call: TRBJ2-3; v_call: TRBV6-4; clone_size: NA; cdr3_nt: TGTGCCAGCAATCCAGGGGGAGACACAGATACGCAGTATTTT; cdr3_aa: CASNPGGDTDTQYF
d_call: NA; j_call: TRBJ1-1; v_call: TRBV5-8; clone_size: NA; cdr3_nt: TGTGCCAGCAGCCTGACAGCGAACACTGAAGCTTTCTTT; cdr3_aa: CASSLTANTEAFF
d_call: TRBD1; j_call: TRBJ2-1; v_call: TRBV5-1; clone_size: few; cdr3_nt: TGCGCCAGCACCCCCTCTAGGGGGCTGGGAAGCTCCTACAATGAGCAGTTCTTC; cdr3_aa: CASTPSRGLGSSYNEQFF
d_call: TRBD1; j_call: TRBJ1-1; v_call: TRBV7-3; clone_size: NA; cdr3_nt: TGTGCCAGCAGCTTACTAGTTATCCCTACAGGGGACATGAACACTGAAGCTTTCTTT; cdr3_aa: CASSLLVIPTGDMNTEAFF
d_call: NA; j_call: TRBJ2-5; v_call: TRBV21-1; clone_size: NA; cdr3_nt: TGTGCCAGCAGCAAGGACGGACAGGGCGAACAGACCCAGTACTTC; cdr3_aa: CASSKDGQGEQTQYF
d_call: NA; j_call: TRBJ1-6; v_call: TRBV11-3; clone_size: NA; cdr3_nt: TGTGCCAGCAGCTTAGGCCCTCAGGGCTCACCCCTCCACTTT; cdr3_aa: CASSLGPQGSPLHF